Each of the 18 T cell receptor beta chains below was sequenced from the same sample in a study of radiation and T cells in renal cell carcinoma. Time point here: blood 4 weeks post-SBRT, at nephrectomy. Treatment denoted: 15 Gy SBRT to primary tumor, nephrectomy 4 weeks later. Sequenced by immunoSEQ multiplex PCR; TCRdb stores in-frame clones only, minus some. The profile covers about 90,000 clones, with 75% to 85% appearing a single time and approximately 7.7% taken by the ten largest. The sequenced sample was blood, obtained from a patient whose treatment included radiotherapy and nephrectomy. These receptors all stem from a man in his 60s with renal cell carcinoma.

The chain links TRBV27 to TRBJ2-2, with 9 bases that match TRBD1. CDR1 is MNHEY, CDR2 SMNVEV, per germline (reference sequence). The CDR3 contains 14 residues. J was trimmed by 4 bases and V by 7 bases; bases with no gene match: 4. As DNA, the CDR3 is TGTGCCAGCAATAGGGACAGGGCCACCGGGGAGCTGTTTTTT. It is translated as CASNRDRATGELFF.

V and J are TRBV5-1 and TRBJ2-1, with 12 bases lining up with TRBD2. The CDR3 has 18 residues. Trimming cost V 2 bases and J 8 bases; bases outside gene matches: 14. CDR1 and CDR2 from the germline V gene are SGHRS and YFSETQ. This CDR3 reads CASSFILAGGPGRDEQFF. The CDR3 region has the DNA TGCGCCAGCAGCTTCATTCTAGCGGGAGGGCCCGGGAGGGATGAGCAGTTCTTC.

The CDR3 bases are TGCGCCAGCACTCCACTTCAGGGTGCCTACGAGCAGTACTTC. Translated, it gives CASTPLQGAYEQYF. The V and J genes are TRBV10-2 and TRBJ2-7; the D gene is possibly TRBD1 (5 bases). Looked up from germline, CDR1 is WSHSY and CDR2 is SAAADI. CDR3 length: 14 amino acids. V gave up 7 bases and J gave up 2 bases, with 15 bases separating them.

This chain connects TRBV21-1 to TRBJ1-3. TRBV21-1 is labeled a pseudogene. The CDR3 has 18 amino acids. CDR3: CASSKNPRPKASGNTIYF. The CDR3 coding sequence is TGTGCCAGCAGCAAAAATCCGAGACCCAAGGCCTCTGGAAACACCATATATTTT.

The chain uses TRBV5-4 and TRBJ2-2, with no clear D. V was pared by 5 bases and J by 6 bases, with 11 bases between. CDR1 is SGHNT, CDR2 YYREEE, per germline (reference sequence). The CDR3 extends over 13 amino acids. CDR3 bases: TGTGCCAGCAGTCTGCCCAGATCCGGGGAGCTGTTTTTT. Translated: CASSLPRSGELFF.

The chain employs TRBV27 and TRBJ2-5, with D maybe TRBD1 (6 bases). The V end was cut by 6 bases, the J end by 1 base, with 18 bases between. Germline CDR1 reads MNHEY; CDR2 reads SMNVEV (reference sequence). This CDR3 spans 16 amino acids. CDR3 amino acids: CASRQTPADSQETQYF. CDR3 nucleotide sequence: TGTGCCAGCAGGCAAACCCCAGCGGACAGCCAAGAGACCCAGTACTTC.

This clone was picked up a small number of times. V and J are TRBV5-1 and TRBJ2-1; 11 nucleotides agree with TRBD2. The J segment lost 10 bases and the V segment lost 0 bases, leaving 9 bases of the junction unmatched. Per germline, CDR1 SGHRS and CDR2 YFSETQ. This CDR3 is 16 amino acids long. CDR3 nucleotides: TGCGCCAGCAGCTTGGGGTTTAGCGGGAGGGCGGGGGAGCAGTTCTTC. This translates into CASSLGFSGRAGEQFF.

V usage is TRBV18 and J usage is TRBJ1-1; D remains unclear. The CDR3 has 11 amino acids. Germline lookup yields CDR1 KGHSH and CDR2 LQKENI. The germline V and J ends were trimmed by 3 bases and 10 bases, with 9 bases remaining between them. CDR3 residues: CASSPADGAFF. DNA of the CDR3: TGTGCCAGCTCACCTGCAGATGGAGCTTTCTTT.

The CDR3 region is CASSVPDRGSHEQYF. CDR3 sequence (DNA): TGTGCCAGCAGCGTACCGGACAGGGGGTCCCACGAGCAGTACTTC. The chain recombines TRBV7-2 with TRBJ2-7; TRBD1 matches at 10 bases. Unmatched junction bases numbered 9, after V lost 5 bases and J lost 5 bases. Germline CDR1 and CDR2: SGHTA and FQGNSA. The CDR3 length is 15 residues.

The chain combines TRBV2 with TRBJ1-2; D possibly corresponds to TRBD1 (5 bases). The CDR3 length is 12 residues. Trimming cost V 7 bases and J 8 bases, with 14 bases left between them. The germline gives CDR1 SNHLY, CDR2 FYNNEI. CDR3: CASMKGREGYTF. DNA for the CDR3: TGTGCCAGCATGAAGGGACGTGAAGGCTACACCTTC. Supplemented by reference TRBV2 and TRBJ1-2, the full variable domain reads EPEVTQTPSHQVTQMGQEVILRCVPISNHLYFYWYRQILGQKVEFLVSFYNNEISEKSEIFDDQFSVERPDGSNFTLKIRSTKLEDSAMYFCASMKGREGYTFGSGTRLTVV.

This chain connects TRBV9 to TRBJ1-1, with D hard to call. This CDR3 is 14 amino acids long. Germline CDR1 and CDR2: SGDLS and YYNGEE. Deletions cut 0 bases from V and 0 bases from J, with 6 bases between. The CDR3 here is CASSVDVLNTEAFF. CDR3 bases: TGTGCCAGCAGCGTAGACGTTTTGAACACTGAAGCTTTCTTT.

The chain has TRBV27 and TRBJ2-5, with 8 positions matching TRBD1. The CDR3 consists of 15 residues. Germline CDR1 reads MNHEY; CDR2 reads SMNVEV (reference sequence). With V trimmed by 5 bases and J by 1 base, 6 bases remained unmatched. The chain's CDR3 is CASSPTDRGQETQYF. DNA for the CDR3: TGTGCCAGCAGTCCGACAGACAGGGGCCAAGAGACCCAGTACTTC.

The V gene is TRBV28, the J gene TRBJ2-7, with 8 bases that match TRBD2. Germline trimming cut 1 base from V and 2 bases from J; bases unmatched to any gene: 1. The germline gives CDR1 MDHEN, CDR2 SYDVKM. This CDR3 region has 14 residues. The CDR3 loop is CASSLSAGAYEQYF. The CDR3 region has the DNA TGTGCCAGCAGTTTATCAGCGGGAGCCTACGAGCAGTACTTC. Combining the CDR3 with reference TRBV28 and TRBJ2-7 gives the whole variable domain DVKVTQSSRYLVKRTGEKVFLECVQDMDHENMFWYRQDPGLGLRLIYFSYDVKMKEKGDIPEGYSVSREKKERFSLILESASTNQTSMYLCASSLSAGAYEQYFGPGTRLTVT.

The chain has TRBV19 and TRBJ2-1, with D possibly matching TRBD1 (6 bases). Germline V gene lookup returns CDR1 LNHDA and CDR2 SQIVND (reference sequence). V gave up 0 bases and J gave up 1 base, with 7 bases separating them. This CDR3 contains 15 residues. CDR3 DNA sequence: TGTGCCAGTAGTATAGACAGGGGATCCTACAATGAGCAGTTCTTC. As protein: CASSIDRGSYNEQFF.

The V gene is TRBV6-5, the J gene TRBJ2-7; 12 bases are a match to TRBD2. The germline V gene has CDR1 MNHEY and CDR2 SVGAGI. This CDR3 region has 15 residues. V lost 5 bases and J lost 5; bases outside the gene matches: 7. Written as DNA, the CDR3 is TGTGCCAGCAGTAGACTAGCGGGAGCGGGGCACGAGCAGTACTTC. It is translated as CASSRLAGAGHEQYF.

This clone was found many times. The gene calls are TRBV2 and TRBJ1-1, with no clear D. The CDR3 spans 13 residues. The germline V gene has CDR1 SNHLY and CDR2 FYNNEI. V lost 4 bases to trimming and J lost 1 base, with 7 bases between them. This chain's CDR3 is CASSVETNTEAFF. CDR3 nucleotide sequence: TGTGCCAGCAGTGTAGAGACGAACACTGAAGCTTTCTTT.

This chain joins TRBV6-5 and TRBJ2-1, with D perhaps matching TRBD2 (6 bases). In germline, CDR1 is MNHEY, CDR2 SVGAGI. The V and J ends lost 10 bases and 5 bases respectively, with 12 bases between them. This CDR3 has 12 amino acids. The CDR3 DNA sequence: TGTGCCATCTTCGGGACTCACAATGAGCAGTTCTTC. Its translation is CAIFGTHNEQFF.

As DNA, the CDR3 is TGTGCCATCAGTGAGGAGCCAAACACCGGGGAGCTGTTTTTT. Residues: CAISEEPNTGELFF. The chain carries TRBV10-3 and TRBJ2-2; no clear D gene. With 2 bases removed from V and 2 bases from J, the gap between germline ends came to 6 bases. Germline values: CDR1 ENHRY, CDR2 SYGVKD. The CDR3 length is 14 residues.